These 10 T cell receptor beta chains share one sample of origin, sequenced in a study of blood T cell repertoires in COVID-19 (dated by TCRdb to the early 2020s). Receptor libraries were prepared by the immunoSEQ multiplex PCR assay. TCRdb took over this immuneACCESS table, retaining in-frame rearrangements with V and J assigned. Such tables are incomplete; in checked studies, under half of the missing clones stem from an unresolved V gene, and the remainder is unexplained. This sample is represented by tens of thousands of clones; 90% to 95% of them were singletons. The top ten hold roughly 4% of the sample. Sequencing was carried out using peripheral blood. These receptors were collected from a human donor with active COVID-19. The donor label of this sample is uncertain.

This chain uses TRBV2 with TRBJ1-6; 9 bases fit TRBD1. CDR1 and CDR2 (germline): SNHLY, FYNNEI. The CDR3 loop spans 14 amino acids. V lost 6 bases to trimming and J lost 7 bases; unmatched junction nucleotides: 4. CDR3 bases: TGTGCCAGCAGCACCGGGACAGGGAATTCACCCCTCCACTTT. Its protein is CASSTGTGNSPLHF.

This chain links TRBV25-1 with TRBJ1-2; the match to TRBD1 covers 8 bases. Trimming at V came to 5 bases and at J to 4 bases, leaving 9 bases not matched to a gene. The CDR3 loop spans 15 amino acids. Germline assignment: CDR1 MGHDK and CDR2 SYGVNS. The CDR3 loop reads CASSHFRGRIYGYTF. CDR3 bases: TGTGCCAGCAGTCATTTCAGGGGGCGCATCTATGGCTACACCTTC.

This chain joins TRBV6-1 and TRBJ2-7, with 9 bases aligning to TRBD1. Trimming cost V 2 bases and J 2 bases; bases outside gene matches: 4. CDR3 size: 15 residues. The germline V gene encodes CDR1 MNHNS and CDR2 SASEGT. CDR3 amino acids: CASSERQGVTYEQYF. DNA for the CDR3: TGTGCCAGCAGTGAACGACAGGGGGTTACCTACGAGCAGTACTTC.

Here the CDR3 DNA reads TGCAGCGTTGGGGGGGTCAGTGCTGAAGCTTTCTTT. It codes for CSVGGVSAEAFF. The gene calls are TRBV29-1 and TRBJ1-1, with D maybe TRBD1 (5 bases). CDR1 and CDR2 from the germline V gene are SQVTM and ANQGSEA. CDR3 length: 12 residues. V was cut by 4 bases and J by 6 bases, with 12 bases left in between. Drawing the rest from reference TRBV29-1 and TRBJ1-1, the complete variable domain is SAVISQKPSRDICQRGTSLTIQCQVDSQVTMMFWYRQQPGQSLTLIATANQGSEATYESGFVIDKFPISRPNLTFSTLTVSNMSPEDSSIYLCSVGGVSAEAFFGQGTRLTVV.

This chain connects TRBV29-1 to TRBJ1-1, with TRBD1 identical over 9 bases. The CDR3 has 14 amino acids. Germline assignment: CDR1 SQVTM and CDR2 ANQGSEA. With V trimmed by 6 bases and J by 4 bases, 9 bases remained unmatched. In nucleotides, the CDR3 is TGCAGCGTAACCGCGGACAGGGGTACCACTGAAGCTTTCTTT. Amino acid sequence: CSVTADRGTTEAFF. Combining the CDR3 with reference TRBV29-1 and TRBJ1-1 gives the whole variable domain SAVISQKPSRDICQRGTSLTIQCQVDSQVTMMFWYRQQPGQSLTLIATANQGSEATYESGFVIDKFPISRPNLTFSTLTVSNMSPEDSSIYLCSVTADRGTTEAFFGQGTRLTVV.

This sequence joins TRBV5-8 and TRBJ1-1; D is undetermined. Germline loops: CDR1 SGHTS, CDR2 YDEGEE. The CDR3 contains 11 residues. Between the trimmed V and J ends, which lost 5 bases and 4 bases, there was a span of 6 bases. CDR3 region: CASRFLTEAFF. The CDR3 DNA is TGTGCCAGCAGGTTCCTCACTGAAGCTTTCTTT. Using reference TRBV5-8 and TRBJ1-1 for the parts outside the CDR3, the full variable domain is EAGVTQSPTHLIKTRGQQATLRCSPISGHTSVYWYQQALGLGLQFLLWYDEGEERNRGNFPPRFSGRQFPNYSSELNVNALELEDSALYLCASRFLTEAFFGQGTRLTVV.

CDR3 sequence: CASSPDRPYGYTF. In DNA form, the CDR3 reads TGTGCCAGCAGCCCGGACAGGCCCTATGGCTACACCTTC. The J gene is TRBJ1-2, the V gene TRBV14, with 7 nucleotides matching TRBD1. Trimming took 4 bases from V and 4 from J; bases not matched to a gene: 3. The CDR3 runs to 13 residues. The germline gives CDR1 SGHDN, CDR2 FVKESK. The full variable domain, rest sourced from reference TRBV14 and TRBJ1-2, is EAGVTQFPSHSVIEKGQTVTLRCDPISGHDNLYWYRRVMGKEIKFLLHFVKESKQDESGMPNNRFLAERTGGTYSTLKVQPAELEDSGVYFCASSPDRPYGYTFGSGTRLTVV.

This rearrangement joins TRBV11-2 to TRBJ1-5; no definite D call. The length of the CDR3 is 15 residues. In germline, CDR1 is SGHAT, CDR2 FQNNGV. Between the trimmed V and J ends, which lost 3 bases and 7 bases, there was a span of 16 bases. CDR3 in DNA: TGTGCCAGCAGCTTTCTTCCCAGGCCGTTACAGCCCCAGCATTTT. It codes for CASSFLPRPLQPQHF.

This clone was seen once. The chain carries TRBV5-4 and TRBJ1-2; 8 positions agree with TRBD1. This CDR3 has 17 amino acids. V lost 0 bases to trimming and J lost 6 bases; unmatched junction nucleotides: 13. The V gene's germline CDR1 is SGHNT and CDR2 YYREEE (reference sequence). As DNA, the CDR3 is TGTGCCAGCAGCTTGGGGGGCAGGGGGCTAACAGGAGATGGCTACACCTTC. Residues: CASSLGGRGLTGDGYTF.

By share, this clone ranks as medium-sized. This CDR3 reads CSVEVTGWEQYF. The CDR3 DNA is TGCAGCGTTGAGGTAACAGGGTGGGAGCAGTACTTC. V is TRBV29-1 and J is TRBJ2-7, with D possibly being TRBD1 (6 bases). Germline loops: CDR1 SQVTM, CDR2 ANQGSEA. The CDR3 extends over 12 amino acids. The V gene lost 3 bases and the J gene lost 7 bases, with 13 bases spanning the gap.